Listed below are T cell receptor beta chains from one sample, sequenced in a study of CXCR3-negative and CXCR3-positive naive CD8 T cells. With the 5' RACE reads reprocessed, TCRdb shows one record per CDR3 protein and no DNA. The sample holds about 130,000 distinct CDR3 sequences. The source material was naive CXCR3+ CD8+ T cells from blood. The receptors come from a human donor in good health. Some clones in this sample may be carry-over from other donors' samples. Both conserved end residues are part of each CDR3.

TRBV7-9	TRBJ1-1	CASSFYPTGDTEAFF
TRBV29-1	TRBJ1-1	CSVEWAIQGLNTEAFF
TRBV28	TRBJ2-1	CASGSGSYNEQFF
TRBV10-3	TRBJ2-7	CATHTEPNYEQYF
TRBV27	TRBJ1-5	CASRPPGRQPQHF
TRBV7-9	TRBJ1-4	CASSFRDSGEELFF
TRBV9	TRBJ1-2	CASSTGTGVHGYTF
TRBV9	TRBJ1-1	CASSAVISRSEAFF
TRBV14	TRBJ2-1	CASSQGLGGEQFF
TRBV4-1	TRBJ2-1	CASSQGRWGAGGRFGAYNEQFF
TRBV6-5	TRBJ2-5	CASSGSGTGGETQYF
TRBV20-1	TRBJ2-7	CSARVSTRNEQYF
TRBV20-1	TRBJ2-3	CSARSGLADPPNTQYF
TRBV18	TRBJ1-4	CASSPRPPTGEDEKLFF
TRBV5-5	TRBJ2-7	CASSLYGTVFSYEQYF
TRBV7-8	TRBJ2-3	CASSLASGGAEDTQYF
TRBV11-2	TRBJ2-7	CASGLDPGPGAYEQYF
TRBV19	TRBJ2-7	CASSIGTGLSSYEQYF
TRBV28	TRBJ2-7	CASSLAWGGRYEQYF
TRBV5-5	TRBJ2-3	CASSLVLGLTDTQYF
TRBV7-9	TRBJ2-1	CASSSAGGSYNEQFF
TRBV9	TRBJ2-3	CASSVTQTGPDTDTQYF